Listed below are T cell receptor beta chains from one sample, sequenced in a study of blood T cell repertoires in COVID-19. Profiled with immunoSEQ multiplex PCR; TCRdb holds only in-frame clones, not every one. The sample lists about 14,000 clones, about 83% occurring once. Sequenced input: peripheral blood. All receptors derive from a human donor with active COVID-19. The donor label of this sample is uncertain. Each CDR3 is given with its conserved first and last residue. The order of the fields is clone size, V gene, J gene, D gene, CDR3 DNA, CDR3 protein. A D gene is named only where the DNA matches it firmly. Some rows mark clone size as missing; the rest say once, few, many or name a class of expanded clone.

-	TRBV19	TRBJ2-7	-	TGTGCCAGTAGTATGCCCTACCTAGGGGGATCCGACGAGCAGTACTTC	CASSMPYLGGSDEQYF
few	TRBV5-3	TRBJ1-5	-	TGTGCCAGAAGGTTAGGACACGACCGAGGGCCCCAGCATTTT	CARRLGHDRGPQHF
-	TRBV15	TRBJ2-1	TRBD2	TGTGCCACCAGCAGCGGACTAGCGGGGGGCGATGAGCAGTTCTTC	CATSSGLAGGDEQFF
-	TRBV2	TRBJ2-4	-	TGTGCCAGCAGAGCTATTACCCCTTTGACAGCGGGCATTCAGTACTTC	CASRAITPLTAGIQYF
-	TRBV5-1	TRBJ2-1	TRBD1	TGCGCCAGCAGCTTGGACCCGGGACAGGGGTTACATGAGCAGTTCTTC	CASSLDPGQGLHEQFF
-	TRBV2	TRBJ1-1	TRBD1	TGTGCCAGCAGTAAGGTCGGGACAGATCGGACTGAAGCTTTCTTT	CASSKVGTDRTEAFF
-	TRBV2	TRBJ1-2	TRBD1	TGTGCCAGCAGGGGGCTGAGGGGGCGAATAGGCTATGGCTACACCTTC	CASRGLRGRIGYGYTF
-	TRBV9	TRBJ2-7	TRBD1	TGTGCCAGCAGCCCAACCGGGACAGACTACGAGCAGTACTTC	CASSPTGTDYEQYF
-	TRBV9	TRBJ2-1	-	TGTGCCAGCAGCGTAGGTCCGGGGGCCTACAATGAGCAGTTCTTC	CASSVGPGAYNEQFF
-	TRBV10-3	TRBJ2-5	TRBD1	TGTGCCATCAGCTCACAGGGGACCACAGAGACCCAGTACTTC	CAISSQGTTETQYF
-	TRBV24-1	TRBJ2-1	TRBD2	TGTGCCACCAGTGATCGGTGGGGGGGAAGAGGGCCGAAGAGCTCCTACAATGAGCAGTTCTTC	CATSDRWGGRGPKSSYNEQFF
-	TRBV5-6	TRBJ1-6	-	TGTGCCAGCAGCTCACTCGGGAGACCCCTCCACTTT	CASSSLGRPLHF
-	TRBV4-2	TRBJ2-7	TRBD2	TGTGCCAGCAGCCAAGATACCGCTAGCGGGGGGTGGGAGCAGTACTTC	CASSQDTASGGWEQYF
-	TRBV19	TRBJ2-2	-	TGTGCCAGTACACCCCAGGGCACGAACACCGGGGAGCTGTTTTTT	CASTPQGTNTGELFF